A selection of T cell receptor beta chains follows, all from one sample in a study of vaccination and CD4 T cells after COVID-19. TCRdb ran MiXCR on the PCR reads and lists one entry per CDR3 protein. The sample includes 24,000 or so distinct CDR3 sequences, roughly 44% of them seen just once. No antigens are known for them. The sequencing sample was made of CD4+ T cells from blood, cultured in vitro. The receptors originated from a human donor who had recovered from COVID-19. Each CDR3 is given without its conserved first and last residue. Each record gives: V gene, clone size, CDR3 protein. Some rows have no size entry. The others give once, few or many, or a class for an expanded clone.

v_call: TRBV20-1
clone_size: few
cdr3_aa: SARADGSTDTQY

v_call: TRBV6-1
clone_size: NA
cdr3_aa: ASSSLAGGRILYNEQF

v_call: TRBV5-4
clone_size: once
cdr3_aa: ASSLDNKGGRSNYGYT

v_call: TRBV20-1
clone_size: NA
cdr3_aa: SARPAQFTEAF

v_call: TRBV11-1
clone_size: few
cdr3_aa: ASSTVSYEQY

v_call: TRBV24-1
clone_size: few
cdr3_aa: ATSDLSGLADGTDTQY

v_call: TRBV5-1
clone_size: once
cdr3_aa: ASSHEPGTYGYT

v_call: TRBV5-1
clone_size: NA
cdr3_aa: ASSLMLYYEQY

v_call: TRBV28
clone_size: NA
cdr3_aa: ASSYRTNQPQH

v_call: TRBV20-1
clone_size: NA
cdr3_aa: SATEYTEAF

v_call: TRBV24-1
clone_size: few
cdr3_aa: ATSDPGRGESEQY

v_call: TRBV10-3
clone_size: NA
cdr3_aa: AIGKEETQY

v_call: TRBV6-5
clone_size: NA
cdr3_aa: ASSYGTRRGEQY

v_call: TRBV2
clone_size: NA
cdr3_aa: ASISGSYEQY

v_call: TRBV6-2/TRBV6-3
clone_size: NA
cdr3_aa: ASRSYRVAGELF

v_call: TRBV6-5
clone_size: NA
cdr3_aa: ASSYSWTSGRAKQF

v_call: TRBV6-1
clone_size: NA
cdr3_aa: ASRGTNYGYT

v_call: TRBV6-1
clone_size: NA
cdr3_aa: ASTKRGVDTDTQY

v_call: TRBV15
clone_size: few
cdr3_aa: ATSRDPPRVSNQPQH

v_call: TRBV29-1
clone_size: NA
cdr3_aa: SVVVWPQH

v_call: TRBV19
clone_size: few
cdr3_aa: ASSPPGVGNTEAF

v_call: TRBV7-9
clone_size: NA
cdr3_aa: ASSLGQGGRSDTQY

v_call: TRBV24-1
clone_size: few
cdr3_aa: ATSDGRSSAGIGEQY

v_call: TRBV19
clone_size: NA
cdr3_aa: ASSTAGELF

v_call: TRBV7-8
clone_size: few
cdr3_aa: ASSLARLGSRLLTEAF

v_call: TRBV5-4
clone_size: NA
cdr3_aa: ASSLQGVVDEQF

v_call: TRBV2
clone_size: NA
cdr3_aa: ASRTGTSGGLYQETQY

v_call: TRBV12-2
clone_size: NA
cdr3_aa: ASRLWGGLVLNTEAF

v_call: TRBV29-1
clone_size: NA
cdr3_aa: SASPRSGRGTDTQY

v_call: TRBV6-2/TRBV6-3
clone_size: NA
cdr3_aa: ASSLRQETQY

v_call: TRBV2
clone_size: NA
cdr3_aa: ASSGWTGGDRRVSTQY

v_call: TRBV20-1
clone_size: NA
cdr3_aa: SAPAGSSGANSYEQY

v_call: TRBV7-2
clone_size: NA
cdr3_aa: ASSTTTGFEQY

v_call: TRBV21-1
clone_size: few
cdr3_aa: ASSNLEGGRTNTEAF

v_call: TRBV24-1
clone_size: NA
cdr3_aa: ATPGGVHNEQF

v_call: TRBV28
clone_size: NA
cdr3_aa: ASWLTGSVQPQH

v_call: TRBV10-3
clone_size: few
cdr3_aa: AISVTSGGVNEQF

v_call: TRBV6-1
clone_size: NA
cdr3_aa: ASRFNGVANSGANVLT

v_call: TRBV20-1
clone_size: NA
cdr3_aa: SSSGGVSYNEQF

v_call: TRBV28
clone_size: NA
cdr3_aa: ASLPGGRDNQPQH

v_call: TRBV6-1
clone_size: NA
cdr3_aa: ASTALSGRGYT

v_call: TRBV30
clone_size: NA
cdr3_aa: AWSGRGYSNQPQH

v_call: TRBV7-2
clone_size: NA
cdr3_aa: ASSLGPAGGSTGELF

v_call: TRBV4-3
clone_size: NA
cdr3_aa: ASSQDLGGQGETQY

v_call: TRBV24-1
clone_size: NA
cdr3_aa: ATSDADRVGGYT